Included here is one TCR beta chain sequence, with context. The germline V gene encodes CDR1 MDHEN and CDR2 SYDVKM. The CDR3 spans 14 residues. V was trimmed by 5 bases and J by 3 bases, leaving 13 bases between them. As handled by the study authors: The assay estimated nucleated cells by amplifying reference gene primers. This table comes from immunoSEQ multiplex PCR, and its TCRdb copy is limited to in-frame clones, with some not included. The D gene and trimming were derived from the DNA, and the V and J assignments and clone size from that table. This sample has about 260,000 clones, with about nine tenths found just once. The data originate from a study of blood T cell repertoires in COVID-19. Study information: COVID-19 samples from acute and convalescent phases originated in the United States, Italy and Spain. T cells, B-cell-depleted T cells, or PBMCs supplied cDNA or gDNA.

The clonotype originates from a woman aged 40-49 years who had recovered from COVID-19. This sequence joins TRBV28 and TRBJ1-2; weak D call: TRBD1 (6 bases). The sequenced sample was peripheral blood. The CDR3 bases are TGTGCCAGCAGTACCTCCACAGGGCACTATGGCTACACCTTC. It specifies CASSTSTGHYGYTF.